These T cell receptor beta chains were read from a single sample in a study of T-cell reconstitution after alpha-beta-depleted transplantation in children. TCRdb reanalysed the PCR reads using MiXCR and keeps one entry per CDR3 protein. Of about 580,000 distinct CDR3 sequences detected, about 23% appear once; the ten largest clones hold roughly 15%. The sample here was PBMCs, mostly from graft donor cells, taken 360 days after TCRalphabeta/CD19-depleted stem cell transplant. These receptors were obtained from a boy under two years old who had a stem cell transplant for acute myeloid leukemia, so the T cells may come from the graft donor. The CDR3 runs from the conserved cysteine through the conserved F or W. A D gene is named only where the DNA matches it firmly. Expanded clones get a size class; other rows say once, few or many, or leave the size out.

J gene,CDR3 length,D gene,clone size,V gene,CDR3 DNA,CDR3 protein
TRBJ2-1,16,TRBD2,NA,TRBV27,TGTGCCAGCAGTGCACTAGCGGGGGAGAACTACAATGAGCAGTTCTTC,CASSALAGENYNEQFF
TRBJ2-1,13,NA,many,TRBV20-1,TGCAGTGCTAACTCGGTCGAGGACCGTGAGCAGTTCTTC,CSANSVEDREQFF
TRBJ2-3,14,TRBD1,NA,TRBV20-1,TGCAGTGCTTACCCGACAGGGATCACAGATACGCAGTATTTT,CSAYPTGITDTQYF
TRBJ2-5,15,NA,NA,TRBV20-1,TGCAGTGCCAAGGTGGGGGGAGGGGGGACAGAGACCCAGTACTTC,CSAKVGGGGTETQYF
TRBJ1-6,14,NA,few,TRBV7-2,TGTGCCAGCAGCTTCAGGGGAGATAATTCACCCCTCCACTTT,CASSFRGDNSPLHF
TRBJ2-7,17,NA,many,TRBV7-9,TGTGCCAGCAGCCAAAACTCTGGAGCCAGGACCTCCTACGAGCAGTACTTC,CASSQNSGARTSYEQYF
TRBJ2-1,13,NA,many,TRBV6-2/TRBV6-3,TGTGCCAGCAGTTATGGCGGGGCCAATGAGCAGTTCTTC,CASSYGGANEQFF
TRBJ1-6,14,TRBD1,few,TRBV6-1,TGTGCCAGCAGATTCACAGGGGAAAATTCACCCCTCCACTTT,CASRFTGENSPLHF
TRBJ1-1,17,TRBD1,NA,TRBV12-3/TRBV12-4,TGTGCCAGCAGCCCCCTAAGGGGGACAGGTGTGAACACTGAAGCTTTCTTT,CASSPLRGTGVNTEAFF
TRBJ2-3,12,TRBD1,many,TRBV12-3/TRBV12-4,TGTGCCTCACAGGGGCGCACAGATACGCAGTATTTT,CASQGRTDTQYF
TRBJ1-1,12,NA,many,TRBV29-1,TGCAGCGTTGGGGGGACAAAGCCTGAAGCTTTCTTT,CSVGGTKPEAFF
TRBJ2-5,14,NA,NA,TRBV28,TGTGCCAGCAGTCCCACCGGACAGCAAGAGACCCAGTACTTC,CASSPTGQQETQYF
TRBJ2-5,13,NA,NA,TRBV2,TGTGCCAGCATGGAGGTTGAGCAAGAGACCCAGTACTTC,CASMEVEQETQYF
TRBJ1-1,16,NA,NA,TRBV28,TGTGCCAGCAGTTTATGGAGGCAGACCCTGAACACTGAAGCTTTCTTT,CASSLWRQTLNTEAFF
TRBJ2-5,13,NA,many,TRBV6-2/TRBV6-3,TGTGCCAGCAGTTATGTAGCTCCAGAGACCCAGTACTTC,CASSYVAPETQYF
TRBJ2-7,12,TRBD1,many,TRBV20-1,TGCAGTGCTAGCCAGGGACAGAACGAGCAGTACTTC,CSASQGQNEQYF